This T cell receptor beta chain was found in a study of identical twins. General observations from the study: The authors drew conclusions from cross-sectional statistical analysis rather than following the same donors.

The CDR3 spans 14 residues. Trimming shortened V by 3 bases and J by 6 bases, and 14 bases separated the two germline ends. Germline V lookup: CDR1 DFQATT, CDR2 SNEGSKA (reference sequence). In the case of this clonotype: Its antigen is not known.

Via MiXCR, TCRdb re-called the 5' RACE reads, giving one row per CDR3 protein. The data show roughly 690,000 distinct CDR3 sequences, roughly 20% seen once. The same specimen was also included in a second study, on T cells expressing NK-cell markers.

J is TRBJ1-4 and V is TRBV20-1; D may be TRBD1 (5 bases). Sample: PBMCs. The sequence derives from a woman between 18 and 30 years old in good health. CDR3 nucleotide sequence: TGCAGTGCTAGCCCAGGGTGGGGGGATGAAAAACTGTTTTTT. This gives the protein CSASPGWGDEKLFF.